The 4 T cell receptor beta chains below were found in one sample sequenced in a study of beta chain features in type 1 diabetes. Expressed TCRB transcripts were sequenced after all isolated RNA was converted to cDNA. Sequencing was performed with immunoSEQ multiplex PCR; in TCRdb, only in-frame clones are kept and a portion is missing. In the table there are under 300,000 clones, 25% to 30% of which are singletons. Sequenced material: central memory CD4+ T cells from blood. The receptors here all came from a man aged 25-45 years in good health.

The chain is built from TRBV28 and TRBJ2-5; the D is unclear. The CDR3 length is 12 residues. Germline V gene data show CDR1 as MDHEN and CDR2 as SYDVKM. Trimming stripped 6 bases from V and 3 bases from J, with 8 bases between. The CDR3 here is CASSLLEETQYF. The CDR3 DNA follows: TGTGCCAGCAGCCTTTTAGAAGAGACCCAGTACTTC.

The chain combines TRBV28 with TRBJ1-2, with D maybe TRBD1 (5 bases). Germline loops: CDR1 MDHEN, CDR2 SYDVKM. V lost 5 bases and J 4 bases, leaving 11 bases between the germline ends. The length of the CDR3 is 13 residues. CDR3 nucleotides: TGTGCCAGCAGTACACAGGTCCCCTATGGCTACACCTTC. Translating it yields CASSTQVPYGYTF.

This clone has only a few counts. This rearrangement joins TRBV5-4 to TRBJ2-3, with 10 bases fitting TRBD2. The CDR3 contains 16 residues. J gave up 3 bases and V 4 bases, and 8 bases lay outside the gene matches. Germline loops: CDR1 SGHNT, CDR2 YYREEE (reference sequence). CDR3 amino acids: CASSRNLAGETDTQYF. The CDR3 region has the DNA TGTGCCAGCAGCCGAAATCTAGCGGGAGAAACAGATACGCAGTATTTT. Complete variable domain (other parts from reference TRBV5-4 and TRBJ2-3): ETGVTQSPTHLIKTRGQQVTLRCSSQSGHNTVSWYQQALGQGPQFIFQYYREEENGRGNFPPRFSGLQFPNYSSELNVNALELDDSALYLCASSRNLAGETDTQYFGPGTRLTVL.

Only a few counts were recorded for this clone. The chain uses TRBV5-1 and TRBJ2-5; the D is unclear. Germline CDR1 and CDR2: SGHRS and YFSETQ. The CDR3 has 14 residues. V was pared by 1 base and J by 3 bases, with 10 bases between. This chain's CDR3 is CASSLMAGEETQYF. The CDR3 bases are TGCGCCAGCAGCTTGATGGCTGGAGAAGAGACCCAGTACTTC.